Below, one TCR beta chain is given with its context. As yet, its antigen is unknown. The data belong to a study of cytomegalovirus exposure and HLA in healthy donors. Study overall: There were about 85 million unique TCRs (from HLA-typed donors) in an early data release.

The PCR made use of 60 Vbeta and 13 Jbeta primers. Measured with immunoSEQ multiplex PCR; TCRdb has only the in-frame clones, and not every one. The sample carries 120,000 to 150,000 clones, just under 75% recorded once. V lost 2 bases and J 1 base, leaving 12 bases between the germline ends. In germline, CDR1 is SGHAT, CDR2 FQNNGV. CDR3 length equals 17 residues. Findings and caveats of the study: Being productive about 90% or about 30% of the time was typical of most TCR beta V segments in an earlier analysis.

Nominally healthy donors were sampled, though unrecorded immune exposures were likely. The receptor's source is a woman between 18 and 29 years old in good health and CMV-seronegative. The J gene is TRBJ1-6, the V gene TRBV11-2; D is unresolved. Sequenced input: PBMCs. CDR3 nucleotide sequence: TGTGCCAGCAGCTTATTGGGGAGCCCGTCCTATAATTCACCCCTCCACTTT. Residues: CASSLLGSPSYNSPLHF.